A single sample gave rise to the 16 T cell receptor beta chains below, sequenced in a study of T cell responses to AZD1222 COVID-19 vaccine. Profiling relied on immunoSEQ multiplex PCR, and the TCRdb table lists in-frame clones only, not all of them. The sample has 90,000 to 150,000 clones, around 88% seen once; the top ten hold roughly 7.1%. The sequences come from peripheral blood, collected 28 days after the second AZD1222 dose. These receptor sequences come from an adult who received the AZD1222 COVID-19 vaccine.

The chain links TRBV29-1 to TRBJ1-1; D is possibly TRBD1 (5 bases). This CDR3 contains 13 residues. Per germline, CDR1 SQVTM and CDR2 ANQGSEA. The ends were cut back, 1 base at V and 11 bases at J, with 17 bases in the middle. The CDR3 spells CSVEGGLSGGAFF. The CDR3 DNA reads as TGCAGCGTTGAAGGGGGACTCTCTGGTGGGGCTTTCTTT.

The rearrangement joins TRBV6-4 to TRBJ1-1; possible D gene TRBD1, 5 bases. Trimming removed 6 bases from V and 0 bases from J, with 11 bases in between. The CDR3 loop spans 14 amino acids. Germline CDR1 is MRHNA and CDR2 is SNTAGT. The DNA of the CDR3 is TGTGCCAGCAGGGACACTAGTATGAACACTGAAGCTTTCTTT. Translating it yields CASRDTSMNTEAFF.

V is TRBV7-9 and J is TRBJ1-6; D may be TRBD1 (5 bases). Germline V CDR1 and CDR2: SEHNR, FQNEAQ (reference sequence). V was cut by 1 base and J by 10 bases, with 17 bases left in between. The CDR3 length is 16 residues. The CDR3 sequence: CASSLGGSGAGSPLHF. CDR3 DNA: TGTGCCAGCAGCTTAGGGGGTTCTGGGGCGGGATCACCCCTCCACTTT.

The chain has TRBV5-1 and TRBJ2-7; D perhaps matches TRBD1 (6 bases). V gave up 4 bases and J gave up 2 bases, with 16 bases separating them. CDR1 is SGHRS, CDR2 YFSETQ, per germline. The CDR3 contains 15 residues. The CDR3 spells CASSLDDRPTYEQYF. In nucleotides, the CDR3 is TGCGCCAGCAGCCTCGACGACAGGCCCACCTACGAGCAGTACTTC.

This CDR3 is CASSLALAQYF. CDR3 nucleotide sequence: TGTGCCAGCAGCTTAGCCCTGGCCCAGTACTTC. The chain employs TRBV11-3 and TRBJ2-5; D ambiguous. Germline assignment: CDR1 SGHNT and CDR2 YENEEA. This CDR3 has 11 residues. Deletions cut 1 base from V and 9 bases from J, with 6 bases between.

The chain uses TRBV11-2 and TRBJ1-6; D unclear. Germline lookup yields CDR1 SGHAT and CDR2 FQNNGV. This CDR3 region has 14 residues. Trimming shortened V by 0 bases and J by 9 bases, and 9 bases separated the two germline ends. Here the CDR3 reads CASSLDPDSSPLHF. Written as DNA, the CDR3 is TGTGCCAGCAGCTTAGATCCGGACTCTTCACCCCTCCACTTT.

The chain links TRBV20-1 to TRBJ2-1; 9 nucleotides align to TRBD2. The CDR3 consists of 17 residues. The trim removed 3 bases at V and 1 base at J, leaving 10 bases unmatched. Germline assignment: CDR1 DFQATT and CDR2 SNEGSKA (reference sequence). The CDR3 nucleotides read TGCAGTGCTAGTTTTTTTGGCGGGGGGGCTTCCTACAATGAGCAGTTCTTC. Amino acid sequence: CSASFFGGGASYNEQFF.

The chain is built from TRBV19 and TRBJ1-1, with D unclear. The CDR3 totals 16 residues. CDR1 LNHDA and CDR2 SQIVND come from the germline V gene (reference sequence). With 0 bases removed from V and 0 bases from J, the gap between germline ends came to 11 bases. In DNA, the CDR3 is TGTGCCAGTAGTATAGATTTGGTCAGACTGAACACTGAAGCTTTCTTT. Its translation is CASSIDLVRLNTEAFF.

In this sample, this clone turned up a few times. V usage is TRBV30 and J usage is TRBJ2-7; D is unclear. This CDR3 has 14 amino acids. Germline CDR1 reads GTSNPN; CDR2 reads SVGIG (reference sequence). V dropped 2 bases and J dropped 0 bases, with 11 bases sitting between them. The CDR3 loop is CAWSPGDTSYEQYF. For the CDR3, the DNA is TGTGCCTGGAGTCCGGGTGACACCTCCTACGAGCAGTACTTC.

The chain uses TRBV11-3 and TRBJ2-7; tentative D call: TRBD1 (7 bases). CDR1 SGHNT and CDR2 YENEEA come from the germline V gene. Trimming removed 3 bases at V and 6 bases at J, with 18 bases between. The CDR3 length is 15 residues. The CDR3 nucleotides read TGTGCCAGCAGCTTGACGCTGTACAGGGGAGGCGAGCAGTACTTC. Its translation is CASSLTLYRGGEQYF.

This clone was detected only a few times. The rearrangement joins TRBV5-1 to TRBJ2-7, with D hard to call. CDR3 length equals 16 residues. The V end lost 2 bases, the J end lost 2 bases, and 17 bases lay between the germline ends. The germline CDR1 and CDR2 sequences are SGHRS and YFSETQ. CDR3 bases: TGCGCCAGCAGCTTTTTCCCCTTACATAGCCCCTACGAGCAGTACTTC. Translated, it gives CASSFFPLHSPYEQYF.

V usage is TRBV28 and J usage is TRBJ2-7; tentatively, D is TRBD2 (6 bases). Germline CDR1 is MDHEN and CDR2 is SYDVKM. The CDR3 sequence is 15 residues long. Trimming shortened V by 3 bases and J by 2 bases, and 14 bases separated the two germline ends. CDR3 DNA sequence: TGTGCCAGCAGTTTGGGGGGAGGCAGGGCCTACGAGCAGTACTTC. It codes for CASSLGGGRAYEQYF.

The rearrangement uses TRBV6-5 and TRBJ2-5; perhaps D is TRBD1 or TRBD2 (5 bases each). The V gene's germline CDR1 is MNHEY and CDR2 SVGAGI. This CDR3 has 15 amino acids. Trimming shortened V by 2 bases and J by 4 bases, and 14 bases separated the two germline ends. The CDR3 sequence is CASSYMGVSGETQYF. The DNA of the CDR3 is TGTGCCAGCAGTTACATGGGGGTTTCAGGAGAGACCCAGTACTTC.

V is TRBV27 and J is TRBJ1-6; a weak D match, TRBD1 (5 bases). V lost 7 bases to trimming and J lost 10 bases, with 17 bases between them. The germline V gene encodes CDR1 MNHEY and CDR2 SMNVEV (reference sequence). The CDR3 consists of 14 residues. DNA for the CDR3: TGTGCCAGCAAAGTCCAGGGCTTACGGTCACCCCTCCACTTT. As protein: CASKVQGLRSPLHF.

This clone was recorded only once. The chain links TRBV6-5 to TRBJ1-2, with a weak D call TRBD1 (5 bases). The germline CDR1 and CDR2 sequences are MNHEY and SVGAGI. CDR3 size: 14 residues. Trimming removed 0 bases from V and 4 bases from J, with 9 bases in between. The CDR3 protein is CASSYSPGPYGYTF. In nucleotides, the CDR3 is TGTGCCAGCAGTTACTCCCCGGGGCCCTATGGCTACACCTTC.

The chain is built from TRBV7-2 and TRBJ2-3; TRBD2 aligns across 8 bases. This CDR3 is 17 amino acids long. Germline V CDR1 and CDR2: SGHTA, FQGNSA. The junction had 20 bases not matched to a gene; V was cut back by 7 bases and J by 8 bases. In DNA, the CDR3 is TGTGCCAGCATCGACCCGATAGTAGCGGGGCGTCCTACTACGCAGTATTTT. Translating it yields CASIDPIVAGRPTTQYF.